This T cell receptor (beta chain) was sequenced in a study of CD8 T cells in Susac syndrome. TEMRA cells were FACS-enriched, unlike CD8+ and CD4+ T cells, which were negatively isolated. Reverse transcription used about 0.5 to 1 ug RNA and random hexamers. TCRdb re-analysed the immunoSEQ multiplex PCR reads in MiXCR, keeping a single row per CDR3 protein. The sample holds roughly 200,000 distinct CDR3 sequences, about 95% seen once. The germline CDR1 and CDR2 sequences are MDHEN and SYDVKM. CDR3 size: 14 residues. V lost 4 bases to trimming and J lost 3 bases; unmatched junction nucleotides: 6. The chain combines TRBV28 with TRBJ2-7; 7 positions match TRBD2. Sequencing was done on a sample of CD4+ T cells from PBMCs. This clonotype originated in a human donor in good health. This chain's CDR3 is CASSSPGGSYEQYF. CDR3 nucleotide sequence: TGTGCCAGCAGTTCACCGGGAGGTAGCTACGAGCAGTACTTC.